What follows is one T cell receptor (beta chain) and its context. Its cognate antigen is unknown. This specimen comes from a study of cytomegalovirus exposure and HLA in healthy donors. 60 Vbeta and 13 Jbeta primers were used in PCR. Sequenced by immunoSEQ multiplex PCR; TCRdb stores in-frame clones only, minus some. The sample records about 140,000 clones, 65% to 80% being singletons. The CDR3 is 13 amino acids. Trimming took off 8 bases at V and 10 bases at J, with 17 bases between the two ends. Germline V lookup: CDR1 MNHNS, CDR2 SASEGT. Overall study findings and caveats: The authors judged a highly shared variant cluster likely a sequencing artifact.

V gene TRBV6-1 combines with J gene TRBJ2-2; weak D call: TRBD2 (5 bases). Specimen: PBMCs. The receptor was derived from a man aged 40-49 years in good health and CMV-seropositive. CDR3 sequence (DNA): TGTGCCAGCCGACCTGGCGGGCTCGAGGAGCTGTTTTTT. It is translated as CASRPGGLEELFF.